One and the same sample provided the 2 T cell receptor beta chains below, sequenced in a study of shared clonotypes between healthy human individuals. Selected positively for CCR7 and CD45RO-negative, naive CD8 cells excluded terminally differentiated effector memory CD45RA+ cells. Sequencing was performed with immunoSEQ multiplex PCR; in TCRdb, only in-frame clones are kept and a portion is missing. The sample contains fewer than 800,000 clones, 90% to 95% of which appear only once. The sample taken for sequencing was naive CD8+ T cells sorted from blood. These receptors all stem from a man aged 30 to 45 in good health.

The chain combines TRBV10-3 with TRBJ1-5; a weak D match, TRBD1 (5 bases). Between the trimmed V and J ends, which lost 3 bases and 4 bases, there was a span of 13 bases. The CDR3 contains 15 residues. Germline CDR1 ENHRY, CDR2 SYGVKD. The CDR3 is CAISDGRGENQPQHF. DNA for the CDR3: TGTGCCATCAGTGACGGGAGGGGTGAAAATCAGCCCCAGCATTTT.

This chain links TRBV7-8 with TRBJ2-5, with D possibly matching TRBD2 (5 bases). Germline V gene lookup returns CDR1 SGHVS and CDR2 FQNEAQ. This CDR3 is 13 amino acids long. Trimming took off 8 bases at V and 3 bases at J, with 13 bases between the two ends. The CDR3 region is CASRSPEEETQYF. The CDR3 region has the DNA TGTGCCAGCCGATCTCCGGAGGAAGAGACCCAGTACTTC.